The next 22 T cell receptor beta chains were all read from a single sample in a study of radiation and T cells in renal cell carcinoma. The treatment denotes: treatment-naive control, cytoreductive nephrectomy. TCRdb's table, derived via immunoSEQ multiplex PCR, lists solely in-frame clones and lacks some. The sample lists more than 3,500 clones; about 70% were seen once. This specimen was tumor tissue, taken from a patient whose treatment was nephrectomy without radiotherapy. These receptors came from a man aged 50 to 59 with renal cell carcinoma.

The V call is TRBV6-5, the J call TRBJ2-5; D not certain. Trimming took 8 bases from V and 0 from J, leaving 10 bases between them. Germline lookup yields CDR1 MNHEY and CDR2 SVGAGI. The CDR3 sequence is 13 residues long. DNA of the CDR3: TGTGCCAGCCATAGCTGGTACCAAGAGACCCAGTACTTC. Translation gives CASHSWYQETQYF.

V gene TRBV9 combines with J gene TRBJ2-2; possible D gene TRBD1, 5 bases. The length of the CDR3 is 18 residues. Germline values: CDR1 SGDLS, CDR2 YYNGEE. Trimming removed 0 bases from V and 0 bases from J, with 15 bases in between. The CDR3 loop reads CASSVAGRAFANTGELFF. The CDR3 DNA reads TGTGCCAGCAGCGTAGCTGGCAGGGCCTTCGCGAACACCGGGGAGCTGTTTTTT.

The chain carries TRBV6-5 and TRBJ2-1; TRBD2 aligns across 12 bases. The germline V gene encodes CDR1 MNHEY and CDR2 SVGAGI. J lost 9 bases, V lost 5 bases, and 8 bases had no gene match. CDR3 length: 15 amino acids. The CDR3 region is CASSIGTSGPSEQFF. CDR3 bases: TGTGCCAGCAGTATTGGGACTAGCGGGCCGAGTGAGCAGTTCTTC.

The CDR3 loop reads CASSLTLAQRETQYF. The CDR3 nucleotides are TGTGCCAGCAGCCTTACCCTAGCGCAGAGAGAGACCCAGTACTTC. This chain links TRBV14 with TRBJ2-5, with D maybe TRBD2 (6 bases). The CDR3 runs to 15 residues. CDR1 and CDR2 from the germline V gene are SGHDN and FVKESK. V lost 4 bases to trimming and J lost 4 bases, with 16 bases between them.

The genes are TRBV7-7 and TRBJ2-1, with TRBD2 identical over 9 bases. The V and J ends lost 4 bases and 8 bases, in that order; junction bases with no gene match: 12. The CDR3 length is 16 residues. Germline-derived CDR1 and CDR2 are SSHAT and FNYEAQ (reference sequence). CDR3 amino acids: CASSSVAGVGADEQFF. The CDR3 DNA reads TGTGCCAGCAGCTCGGTAGCGGGAGTCGGTGCGGATGAGCAGTTCTTC.

The V call is TRBV7-9, the J call TRBJ2-1; D ambiguous. Trimming took 7 bases from V and 0 from J, leaving 10 bases between them. Germline V CDR1 and CDR2: SEHNR, FQNEAQ (reference sequence). CDR3 length equals 14 residues. CDR3 nucleotide sequence: TGTGCCAGCATCCCGGCCAGCTCCTACAATGAGCAGTTCTTC. It codes for CASIPASSYNEQFF.

The chain is built from TRBV15 and TRBJ2-5; the D gene could be TRBD1 or TRBD2 (6 bases each). V was pared by 8 bases and J by 2 bases, with 12 bases between. The germline gives CDR1 LNHNV, CDR2 YYDKDF (reference sequence). This CDR3 is 13 amino acids long. The CDR3 DNA is TGTGCCACCTGGGGGGCTCAACAAGAGACCCAGTACTTC. It translates to CATWGAQQETQYF.

The chain employs TRBV18 and TRBJ2-3; D uncertain. CDR3 length: 13 amino acids. Looked up from germline, CDR1 is KGHSH and CDR2 is LQKENI. Trimming left V 3 bases short and J 0 bases short, with 4 bases between. The CDR3 region is CASSPYSTDTQYF. CDR3 bases: TGTGCCAGCTCACCCTACAGCACAGATACGCAGTATTTT.

The chain recombines TRBV11-3 with TRBJ1-1; D gene uncertain. With 3 bases removed from V and 7 bases from J, the gap between germline ends came to 6 bases. The CDR3 extends over 11 amino acids. Looked up from germline, CDR1 is SGHNT and CDR2 is YENEEA. The CDR3 loop is CASSFGNEAFF. The CDR3 bases are TGTGCCAGCAGCTTCGGGAATGAAGCTTTCTTT. Filled out from reference TRBV11-3 and TRBJ1-1, the complete variable domain reads EAGVVQSPRYKIIEKKQPVAFWCNPISGHNTLYWYLQNLGQGPELLIRYENEEAVDDSQLPKDRFSAERLKGVDSTLKIQPAELGDSAVYLCASSFGNEAFFGQGTRLTVV.

This clone was counted only a few times. The rearrangement links TRBV27 to TRBJ2-7; tentatively, D is TRBD1 or TRBD2 (5 bases each). Germline-derived CDR1 and CDR2 are MNHEY and SMNVEV (reference sequence). This CDR3 region has 14 residues. With 0 bases removed from V and 7 bases from J, the gap between germline ends came to 13 bases. CDR3 loop: CASSLSGTWGEQYF. The CDR3, as DNA: TGTGCCAGCAGTTTATCTGGGACCTGGGGGGAGCAGTACTTC.

The genes are TRBV10-2 and TRBJ1-4; 9 bases are shared with TRBD1. The length of the CDR3 is 15 residues. The junction had 6 bases not matched to a gene; V was cut back by 5 bases and J by 5 bases. Per germline, CDR1 WSHSY and CDR2 SAAADI. The CDR3 sequence: CASSTPGQGNEKLFF. The CDR3 DNA is TGCGCCAGCAGTACTCCGGGACAGGGCAATGAAAAACTGTTTTTT.

This clone is a singleton in its sample. The chain recombines TRBV28 with TRBJ2-1, with D possibly TRBD1 on 5 matching bases. The V gene's germline CDR1 is MDHEN and CDR2 SYDVKM. V was cut by 2 bases and J by 9 bases, with 26 bases left in between. The CDR3 runs 18 residues. CDR3 loop: CASSLSKRLGPSRGEQFF. CDR3 nucleotide sequence: TGTGCCAGCAGTTTAAGCAAACGTCTCGGGCCCAGTAGGGGTGAGCAGTTCTTC. The entire variable domain, with the rest obtained from reference TRBV28 and TRBJ2-1, is as follows: DVKVTQSSRYLVKRTGEKVFLECVQDMDHENMFWYRQDPGLGLRLIYFSYDVKMKEKGDIPEGYSVSREKKERFSLILESASTNQTSMYLCASSLSKRLGPSRGEQFFGPGTRLTVL.

Only a few counts were recorded for this clone. The chain combines TRBV6-6 with TRBJ1-2; 7 positions match TRBD1. The J segment lost 3 bases and the V segment lost 5 bases, leaving 9 bases of the junction unmatched. This CDR3 has 15 residues. In germline, CDR1 is MNHNY, CDR2 SVGAGI (reference sequence). The CDR3 spells CASSRVTGNDYGYTF. The DNA of the CDR3 is TGTGCCAGCAGTAGGGTGACAGGGAATGACTATGGCTACACCTTC.

The chain has TRBV25-1 and TRBJ1-1, with D tentatively TRBD1 (5 bases). Trimming took off 2 bases at V and 5 bases at J, with 15 bases between the two ends. The germline V gene has CDR1 MGHDK and CDR2 SYGVNS. The CDR3 contains 15 residues. Here the CDR3 DNA reads TGTGCCAGCAGTGAAGCCTGGGGCCGGGGGACTGAAGCTTTCTTT. This gives the protein CASSEAWGRGTEAFF.

This clone came up a few times. The V gene is TRBV19, the J gene TRBJ2-7; D gene ambiguous. V dropped 3 bases and J dropped 5 bases, with 11 bases sitting between them. The CDR3 has 13 amino acids. Germline V gives CDR1 LNHDA, CDR2 SQIVND (reference sequence). In DNA, the CDR3 is TGTGCCAGTAGTATTAGTGATAGAAACGAGCAGTACTTC. It translates to CASSISDRNEQYF. Drawing the rest from reference TRBV19 and TRBJ2-7, the complete variable domain is DGGITQSPKYLFRKEGQNVTLSCEQNLNHDAMYWYRQDPGQGLRLIYYSQIVNDFQKGDIAEGYSVSREKKESFPLTVTSAQKNPTAFYLCASSISDRNEQYFGPGTRLTVT.

The chain links TRBV30 to TRBJ2-3, with D possibly TRBD1 on 7 matching bases. CDR1 and CDR2 (germline): GTSNPN, SVGIG (reference sequence). Trimming removed 5 bases from V and 14 bases from J, with 23 bases in between. The length of the CDR3 is 13 residues. The DNA of the CDR3 is TGTGCCTGGGCCCCGTGGGCGGGACAGAGGCCGTATTTT. It is translated as CAWAPWAGQRPYF.

The CDR3 spells CASSLEGLLAGGGNEQFF. DNA for the CDR3: TGCGCCAGCAGCTTGGAGGGGTTACTAGCGGGAGGCGGCAATGAGCAGTTCTTC. This sequence joins TRBV5-1 and TRBJ2-1; TRBD2 aligns across 12 bases. V was pared by 0 bases and J by 6 bases, with 10 bases of the junction left unmatched. The germline V gene encodes CDR1 SGHRS and CDR2 YFSETQ. The CDR3 spans 18 residues.

The rearrangement uses TRBV29-1 and TRBJ2-2; weak D call: TRBD1 (5 bases). Germline V gene lookup returns CDR1 SQVTM and CDR2 ANQGSEA. The CDR3 extends over 14 amino acids. Between the trimmed V and J ends, which lost 2 bases and 7 bases, there was a span of 14 bases. This chain's CDR3 is CSVEPKGYGGELFF. CDR3 bases: TGCAGCGTTGAACCGAAGGGGTACGGCGGGGAGCTGTTTTTT.

This chain connects TRBV30 to TRBJ2-1; D possibly uses TRBD1 or TRBD2 (6 bases each). The CDR3 is made up of 17 amino acids. Looked up from germline, CDR1 is GTSNPN and CDR2 is SVGIG (reference sequence). Trimming pared 4 bases from V and 6 bases from J, leaving 25 bases between. The CDR3 sequence: CAWTKIRGRDLVNEQFF. The CDR3, as DNA: TGTGCCTGGACTAAAATCCGGGGGCGGGACCTCGTCAATGAGCAGTTCTTC.

This clone turned up a few times. This chain links TRBV19 with TRBJ2-1; the D is unclear. V lost 2 bases to trimming and J lost 5 bases, with 4 bases between them. Looked up from germline, CDR1 is LNHDA and CDR2 is SQIVND (reference sequence). This CDR3 is built from 12 residues. The CDR3 is CASSISDNEQFF. The CDR3 DNA is TGTGCCAGTAGTATATCGGACAATGAGCAGTTCTTC.

The chain combines TRBV7-9 with TRBJ2-7; 8 bases fit TRBD1. After removal of 5 bases from V and 5 bases from J, the junction contained 8 bases not matched to a gene. CDR3 size: 14 residues. Germline V CDR1 and CDR2: SEHNR, FQNEAQ (reference sequence). Here the CDR3 reads CASSDGQGGHEQYF. As DNA, the CDR3 is TGTGCCAGCAGCGATGGACAGGGCGGACACGAGCAGTACTTC. The whole variable domain, remainder taken from reference TRBV7-9 and TRBJ2-7, is DTGVSQNPRHKITKRGQNVTFRCDPISEHNRLYWYRQTLGQGPEFLTYFQNEAQLEKSRLLSDRFSAERPKGSFSTLEIQRTEQGDSAMYLCASSDGQGGHEQYFGPGTRLTVT.

This chain joins TRBV6-1 and TRBJ1-5; 12 bases fit TRBD1. Germline V lookup: CDR1 MNHNS, CDR2 SASEGT. This CDR3 comprises 17 residues. The trim removed 0 bases at V and 7 bases at J, leaving 7 bases unmatched. The CDR3, as DNA: TGTGCCAGCAGTGAAGCGCGGGGACAGGGGGCGCGGCAGCCCCAGCATTTT. Amino acids: CASSEARGQGARQPQHF.